These 31 T cell receptor beta chains came from one sample sequenced in a study of T-cell reconstitution after alpha-beta-depleted transplantation in children. TCRbeta library preparation incorporated unique molecular identifiers. TCRdb redid the calling of the PCR reads with MiXCR, one entry per CDR3 protein. The table includes roughly 350,000 distinct CDR3 sequences, 9% to 12% detected once. This sample comprised PBMCs from the stem cell graft donor, obtained from the stem cell graft. The receptors originated from a human donor who donated a stem cell graft to a child with acute lymphoblastic leukemia.

The V and J genes are TRBV15 and TRBJ1-2, with a weak D call TRBD1 (6 bases). Germline V gives CDR1 LNHNV, CDR2 YYDKDF (reference sequence). The CDR3 totals 16 residues. Trimming removed 1 base at V and 4 bases at J, with 16 bases between. Written as DNA, the CDR3 is TGTGCCACCAGCAGAGGCACAGGGTCCCCGCTCTATGGCTACACCTTC. This sequence encodes CATSRGTGSPLYGYTF. The full variable domain, with the rest looked up from reference TRBV15 and TRBJ1-2, is DAMVIQNPRYQVTQFGKPVTLSCSQTLNHNVMYWYQQKSSQAPKLLFHYYDKDFNNEADTPDNFQSRRPNTSFCFLDIRSPGLGDTAMYLCATSRGTGSPLYGYTFGSGTRLTVV.

The chain couples TRBV7-8 to TRBJ1-4; D is unclear. The V gene's germline CDR1 is SGHVS and CDR2 FQNEAQ. The CDR3 covers 15 residues. V gave up 0 bases and J gave up 5 bases, with 10 bases separating them. The CDR3 here is CASSLAWSPNEKLFF. The CDR3 coding sequence is TGTGCCAGCAGCTTAGCATGGTCACCAAATGAAAAACTGTTTTTT. The full variable domain, with the rest looked up from reference TRBV7-8 and TRBJ1-4, is GAGVSQSPRYKVAKRGQDVALRCDPISGHVSLFWYQQALGQGPEFLTYFQNEAQLDKSGLPSDRFFAERPEGSVSTLKIQRTQQEDSAVYLCASSLAWSPNEKLFFGSGTQLSVL.

The sample holds one count of this clonotype. At one end, the junction sequence differs from germline, possibly due to a read error. CDR3 protein: CATSRGGSGANGLTF. The CDR3 DNA follows: TGTGCCACCAGCAGGGGCGGCTCTGGGGCCAACGGCCTGACTTTC. The chain recombines TRBV15 with TRBJ2-6, with D perhaps TRBD1 (5 bases). The CDR3 runs to 15 residues. CDR1 is LNHNV, CDR2 YYDKDF, per germline (reference sequence).

This clonotype was seen repeatedly, ten times or more. V gene TRBV7-9 combines with J gene TRBJ2-1; D remains ambiguous. Trimming pared 5 bases from V and 8 bases from J, leaving 16 bases between. The CDR3 extends over 14 amino acids. The germline V gene encodes CDR1 SEHNR and CDR2 FQNEAQ (reference sequence). The CDR3 DNA reads TGTGCCAGCAGCCACTCGACTGGCGGAGATGAGCAGTTCTTC. This sequence encodes CASSHSTGGDEQFF. The whole variable domain, filled in from reference TRBV7-9 and TRBJ2-1, reads DTGVSQNPRHKITKRGQNVTFRCDPISEHNRLYWYRQTLGQGPEFLTYFQNEAQLEKSRLLSDRFSAERPKGSFSTLEIQRTEQGDSAMYLCASSHSTGGDEQFFGPGTRLTVL.

The V call is TRBV12-3 or TRBV12-4, the J call TRBJ2-7; 9 bases are shared with TRBD2. The junction had 4 bases not matched to a gene; V was cut back by 4 bases and J by 3 bases. The CDR3 has 14 amino acids. The CDR3 DNA follows: TGTGCCAGCAGTTCCTTAGCGGGAGACTACGAGCAGTACTTC. It yields the protein CASSSLAGDYEQYF.

The V call is TRBV12-3 or TRBV12-4, the J call TRBJ1-2; perhaps TRBD1 as D (6 bases). V lost 6 bases and J 4 bases, leaving 12 bases between the germline ends. The length of the CDR3 is 13 residues. The CDR3 DNA follows: TGTGCCAGCAGCGTGGGACAATTCTATGGCTACACCTTC. Encoded protein: CASSVGQFYGYTF.

This clonotype has a handful of counts. CDR3 sequence (DNA): TGTGCCAGCAGCGCCGATGGACGGAGAGCCTATCAGCCCCAGCATTTT. As protein: CASSADGRRAYQPQHF. This chain uses TRBV5-5 with TRBJ1-5, with D unclear. V gave up 4 bases and J gave up 5 bases, with 19 bases separating them. Looked up from germline, CDR1 is SGHKS and CDR2 is YYEKEE (reference sequence). The CDR3 covers 16 residues.

There are a few counts of this clonotype. V and J are TRBV7-3 and TRBJ2-3, with TRBD2 matching over 11 bases. The germline V gene encodes CDR1 SGHTA and CDR2 FQGTGA. The CDR3 spans 16 residues. V shed 5 bases, J shed 4 bases, and the junction held 8 bases outside the gene matches. The CDR3 nucleotides read TGTGCCAGCAGCCTAGAACTAGCGGGAGTCCCAGATACGCAGTATTTT. It encodes CASSLELAGVPDTQYF.

This clonotype was counted at least ten times. CDR3 DNA sequence: TGTGCCAGCAGTTTAATTTCCGCGACCATCAACACTGAAGCTTTCTTT. Its translation is CASSLISATINTEAFF. The rearrangement uses TRBV12-3 or TRBV12-4 and TRBJ1-1; no clear D gene. Trimming took 2 bases from V and 2 from J, leaving 15 bases between them. This CDR3 spans 16 amino acids.

This clonotype was observed many times. The V gene is TRBV20-1, the J gene TRBJ1-5, with D perhaps TRBD1 (6 bases). The V end lost 2 bases, the J end lost 3 bases, and 8 bases lay between the germline ends. The CDR3 length is 13 residues. In germline, CDR1 is DFQATT, CDR2 SNEGSKA (reference sequence). This CDR3 reads CSARNRVNQPQHF. The CDR3 DNA sequence: TGCAGTGCTAGAAACAGGGTCAATCAGCCCCAGCATTTT.

The CDR3 DNA follows: TGTGCCAGCAGCCGGGACAGGGACTTCTACGAGCAGTACTTC. Translated: CASSRDRDFYEQYF. The chain couples TRBV12-3 or TRBV12-4 to TRBJ2-7, with 9 bases matching TRBD1. Trimming cost V 6 bases and J 3 bases; bases outside gene matches: 6. The length of the CDR3 is 14 residues.

This clonotype came up a few times. CDR3 amino acids: CASSPGFPGELFF. The CDR3 DNA reads TGTGCCAGCAGTCCGGGGTTCCCCGGGGAGCTGTTTTTT. The rearrangement links TRBV27 to TRBJ2-2; TRBD2 might be the D (5 bases). Germline CDR1 reads MNHEY; CDR2 reads SMNVEV (reference sequence). The V end was cut by 5 bases, the J end by 6 bases, with 10 bases between. The CDR3 covers 13 residues.

V gene TRBV12-3 or TRBV12-4 combines with J gene TRBJ1-3; D remains unclear. This CDR3 contains 17 residues. Trimming pared 5 bases from V and 0 bases from J, leaving 17 bases between. In DNA form, the CDR3 reads TGTGCCAGCAGTCTCACCCACTGGACTGCCTCTGGAAACACCATATATTTT. Encoded protein: CASSLTHWTASGNTIYF.

V gene TRBV11-1 combines with J gene TRBJ2-6; 7 nucleotides line up with TRBD2. Trimming at V came to 0 bases and at J to 0 bases, leaving 11 bases not matched to a gene. The germline gives CDR1 SGHAT, CDR2 FQDESV (reference sequence). The CDR3 is made up of 20 amino acids. The CDR3 DNA reads as TGTGCCAGCAGCTTAGCGATCGGGGGGACGATGTACTCTGGGGCCAACGTCCTGACTTTC. Translated: CASSLAIGGTMYSGANVLTF.

The chain joins TRBV5-5 to TRBJ1-5; no definite D call. Trimming pared 1 base from V and 8 bases from J, leaving 16 bases between. Germline loops: CDR1 SGHKS, CDR2 YYEKEE (reference sequence). CDR3 size: 15 residues. CDR3: CASSLTIGVDEPQHF. In nucleotides, the CDR3 is TGTGCCAGCAGCTTGACGATTGGGGTTGATGAGCCCCAGCATTTT.

This clonotype showed up just once. The junction departs from germline at one end; a sequencing error may be responsible. DNA of the CDR3: TGTGCCGGCAGCTTAGATGGGACAGGGATCTATGGCTACACCTTC. Its translation is CAGSLDGTGIYGYTF. The chain couples TRBV7-9 to TRBJ1-2; 9 bases match TRBD1. Germline V gene sequence: CDR1 SEHNR, CDR2 FQNEAQ (reference sequence). This CDR3 region has 15 residues.

A word on this clonotype: This likely comes from a read error, as the CDR3 has no conserved phenylalanine or tryptophan at its end. The chain carries TRBV11-2 and TRBJ1-6; tentative D call: TRBD1 (5 bases). CDR1 is SGHAT, CDR2 FQNNGV, per germline. The length of the CDR3 is 19 residues. Trimming removed 4 bases from V and 8 bases from J, with 27 bases in between. CDR3 sequence: CASSSLAFEIRGRDSPLHI. The CDR3 DNA sequence: TGTGCCAGCAGCTCTCTGGCGTTTGAAATTAGGGGAAGGGATTCACCCCTCCACATT.

Many counts were recorded for this clonotype. The chain couples TRBV5-1 to TRBJ2-3, with D possibly matching TRBD2 (5 bases). V lost 2 bases, J lost 4 bases, and 8 bases lay in between. CDR1 and CDR2 from the germline V gene are SGHRS and YFSETQ. This CDR3 contains 13 residues. The CDR3 DNA reads TGCGCCAGCAGCTTCACTAGTTCAGATACGCAGTATTTT. Encoded protein: CASSFTSSDTQYF.

The chain has TRBV4-2 and TRBJ1-5, with TRBD1 matching over 9 bases. Trimming took 4 bases from V and 0 from J; bases not matched to a gene: 10. Germline loops: CDR1 LGHNA, CDR2 YNFKEQ. This CDR3 comprises 18 residues. The CDR3, as DNA: TGTGCCAGCAGCCTAAGTAACAGGGGGCTGGGTAGCAATCAGCCCCAGCATTTT. Translation gives CASSLSNRGLGSNQPQHF.

The chain links TRBV20-1 to TRBJ1-4; no reliable D call. V shed 3 bases and J shed 0 bases, with 17 bases lying between them. CDR1 is DFQATT and CDR2 is SNEGSKA in the germline V gene (reference sequence). The CDR3 spans 17 residues. CDR3 amino acids: CSARGREAPPTNEKLFF. The CDR3 DNA is TGCAGTGCTAGGGGTCGGGAGGCCCCGCCAACTAATGAAAAACTGTTTTTT.

This clonotype was observed a few times. CDR3 DNA sequence: TGTGCCAGCAGTCTGACTAGCGGGAGAATCTACGAGCAGTACTTC. It encodes CASSLTSGRIYEQYF. This chain connects TRBV28 to TRBJ2-7; 12 bases align to TRBD2. The CDR3 runs to 15 residues. Germline CDR1 and CDR2: MDHEN and SYDVKM. V lost 5 bases and J lost 3; bases outside the gene matches: 5.

V gene TRBV20-1 combines with J gene TRBJ1-1; 9 bases align to TRBD1. The CDR3 length is 15 residues. Per germline, CDR1 DFQATT and CDR2 SNEGSKA (reference sequence). After removal of 0 bases from V and 1 base from J, the junction contained 3 bases not matched to a gene. CDR3 in amino acids: CSAREMGQGNTEAFF. DNA of the CDR3: TGCAGTGCTAGAGAGATGGGACAGGGGAACACTGAAGCTTTCTTT.

The chain employs TRBV9 and TRBJ2-1; tentatively, D is TRBD1 or TRBD2 (5 bases each). Germline CDR1 is SGDLS and CDR2 is YYNGEE. The V and J ends lost 2 bases and 0 bases respectively, with 21 bases between them. This CDR3 spans 19 amino acids. CDR3 sequence (DNA): TGTGCCAGCAGCGTCCCCGGGGATACAGGCTTGATCTCCTACAATGAGCAGTTCTTC. It is translated as CASSVPGDTGLISYNEQFF. Drawing the rest from reference TRBV9 and TRBJ2-1, the complete variable domain is DSGVTQTPKHLITATGQRVTLRCSPRSGDLSVYWYQQSLDQGLQFLIQYYNGEERAKGNILERFSAQQFPDLHSELNLSSLELGDSALYFCASSVPGDTGLISYNEQFFGPGTRLTVL.

This clonotype appeared a few times. The chain has TRBV2 and TRBJ2-4; D is uncertain. The V gene lost 6 bases and the J gene lost 1 base, with 22 bases spanning the gap. The CDR3 contains 18 residues. CDR1 is SNHLY and CDR2 is FYNNEI in the germline V gene. CDR3 residues: CASRRFLAFGLAKNIQYF. The CDR3 nucleotides are TGTGCCAGCAGGCGATTCTTGGCTTTTGGGTTGGCCAAAAACATTCAGTACTTC.

A few counts support this clonotype. The CDR3 DNA follows: TGTGCCTGGACAGGCGTCTCCTACGAGCAGTACTTC. Translation: CAWTGVSYEQYF. This rearrangement joins TRBV30 to TRBJ2-7; D is undetermined. Trimming took off 4 bases at V and 0 bases at J, with 7 bases between the two ends. Germline V lookup: CDR1 GTSNPN, CDR2 SVGIG (reference sequence). CDR3 length: 12 residues. Using reference TRBV30 and TRBJ2-7 for the parts outside the CDR3, the full variable domain is SQTIHQWPATLVQPVGSPLSLECTVEGTSNPNLYWYRQAAGRGLQLLFYSVGIGQISSEVPQNLSASRPQDRQFILSSKKLLLSDSGFYLCAWTGVSYEQYFGPGTRLTVT.

The CDR3 sequence: CASSPRDRGLKEQYF. The CDR3 DNA reads TGTGCCAGCAGCCCGCGGGACAGGGGGCTAAAGGAGCAGTACTTC. V gene TRBV9 combines with J gene TRBJ2-7, with 12 bases lining up with TRBD1. The CDR3 loop spans 15 amino acids. V was clipped by 4 bases and J by 7 bases; unmatched bases: 9. CDR1 and CDR2 (germline): SGDLS, YYNGEE. Combining the CDR3 with reference TRBV9 and TRBJ2-7 gives the whole variable domain DSGVTQTPKHLITATGQRVTLRCSPRSGDLSVYWYQQSLDQGLQFLIQYYNGEERAKGNILERFSAQQFPDLHSELNLSSLELGDSALYFCASSPRDRGLKEQYFGPGTRLTVT.

This clonotype was seen at least ten times. This chain links TRBV29-1 with TRBJ2-2; D is ambiguous. Looked up from germline, CDR1 is SQVTM and CDR2 is ANQGSEA. The CDR3 totals 13 residues. Trimming took off 5 bases at V and 1 base at J, with 8 bases between the two ends. The CDR3 region has the DNA TGCAGCGTTAAAACAGTGAACACCGGGGAGCTGTTTTTT. This gives the protein CSVKTVNTGELFF.

There are many counts of this clonotype. J is TRBJ2-3 and V is TRBV5-1, with 9 nucleotides matching TRBD1. V shed 4 bases, J shed 2 bases, and the junction held 5 bases outside the gene matches. The CDR3 contains 15 residues. CDR1 is SGHRS, CDR2 YFSETQ, per germline. The CDR3 sequence is CASSIGQGTTDTQYF. For the CDR3, the DNA is TGCGCCAGCAGCATAGGACAGGGGACCACAGATACGCAGTATTTT.

The chain is built from TRBV7-3 and TRBJ2-3, with TRBD2 identical over 7 bases. Germline lookup yields CDR1 SGHTA and CDR2 FQGTGA. The CDR3 spans 15 residues. J was trimmed by 0 bases and V by 1 base; bases with no gene match: 1. In DNA, the CDR3 is TGTGCCAGCAGCTTAATGACTAGCAGCACAGATACGCAGTATTTT. This translates into CASSLMTSSTDTQYF.

This clonotype turned up a few times. The chain is built from TRBV18 and TRBJ2-5; 10 positions match TRBD1. The CDR3 runs to 16 residues. CDR1 KGHSH and CDR2 LQKENI come from the germline V gene. J was trimmed by 4 bases and V by 6 bases; bases with no gene match: 11. CDR3 sequence (DNA): TGTGCCAGCTCGACCGGGACAGGGGTTTTCCTAGAGACCCAGTACTTC. Protein: CASSTGTGVFLETQYF.

This chain links TRBV30 with TRBJ1-1; D possibly corresponds to TRBD1 (5 bases). The germline CDR1 and CDR2 sequences are GTSNPN and SVGIG (reference sequence). The CDR3 has 13 residues. Between the trimmed V and J ends, which lost 2 bases and 2 bases, there was a span of 9 bases. CDR3 sequence (DNA): TGTGCCTGGAGTAGACAGCAAAACACTGAAGCTTTCTTT. This encodes CAWSRQQNTEAFF.